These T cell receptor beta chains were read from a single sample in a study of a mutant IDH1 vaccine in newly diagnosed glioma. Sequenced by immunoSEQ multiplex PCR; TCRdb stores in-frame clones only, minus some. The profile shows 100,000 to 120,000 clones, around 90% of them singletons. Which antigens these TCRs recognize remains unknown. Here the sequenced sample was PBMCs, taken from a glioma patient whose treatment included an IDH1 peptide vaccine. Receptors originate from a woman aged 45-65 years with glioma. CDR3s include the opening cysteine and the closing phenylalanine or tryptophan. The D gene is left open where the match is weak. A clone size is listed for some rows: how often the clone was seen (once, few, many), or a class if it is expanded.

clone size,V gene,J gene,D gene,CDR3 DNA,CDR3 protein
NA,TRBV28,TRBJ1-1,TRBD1,TGTGCCAGCAGTTTCGACAGGGTGTACACTGAAGCTTTCTTT,CASSFDRVYTEAFF
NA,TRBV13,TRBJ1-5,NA,TGTGCCAGCAGCCTCCGGGGGAGCAATCAGCCCCAGCATTTT,CASSLRGSNQPQHF
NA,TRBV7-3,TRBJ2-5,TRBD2,TGTGCCAGCAGCCGGACTAGCGGTGAGACCCAGTACTTC,CASSRTSGETQYF
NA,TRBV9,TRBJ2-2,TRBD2,TGTGCCAGCAGCGTATTCGGGAGGGCCCAGAACACCGGGGAGCTGTTTTTT,CASSVFGRAQNTGELFF
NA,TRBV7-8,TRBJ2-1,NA,TGTGCCAGCAGCGGGAGTCCATCCTACAATGAGCAGTTCTTC,CASSGSPSYNEQFF
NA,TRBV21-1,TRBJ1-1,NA,TGTGCCAGCAGTCGGGACAGGGACATAGAAGCTTTCTTT,CASSRDRDIEAFF
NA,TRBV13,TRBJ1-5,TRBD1,TGTGCCAGCAGCTCACAGGGGATCCTGCCCCAGCATTTT,CASSSQGILPQHF
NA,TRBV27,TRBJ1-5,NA,TGTGCCAGCAGAGAACGGGGGGGGTGGAATCAGCCCCAGCATTTT,CASRERGGWNQPQHF
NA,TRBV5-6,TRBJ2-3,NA,TGTGCCAGCAGCTTGGGGACAGTCCTCGGCACAGATACGCAGTATTTT,CASSLGTVLGTDTQYF
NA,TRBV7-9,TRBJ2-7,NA,TGTGCCAGCAGCTTAGACGCTTTAGAGCAGTACTTC,CASSLDALEQYF
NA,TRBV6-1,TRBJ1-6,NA,TGTGCCAGCAGTTCCGGGCCATATAATTCACCCCTCCACTTT,CASSSGPYNSPLHF
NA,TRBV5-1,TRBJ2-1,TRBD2,TGCGCCAGCAGCCCGAGGACTAGCGGGAGGGTTTACAATGAGCAGTTCTTC,CASSPRTSGRVYNEQFF
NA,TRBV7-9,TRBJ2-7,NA,TGTGCCAGCAGCTTACGAGGAGGCAGCGGAAGCTCCTACGAGCAGTACTTC,CASSLRGGSGSSYEQYF
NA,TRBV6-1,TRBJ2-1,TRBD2,TGTGCCAGCATAGCGATAGCGGGGGGAAACAATGAGCAGTTCTTC,CASIAIAGGNNEQFF
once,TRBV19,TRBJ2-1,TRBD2,TGTGCCAGTAGTCCCCGGTCTAGCGGGAGGATGCATGAGCAGTTCTTC,CASSPRSSGRMHEQFF
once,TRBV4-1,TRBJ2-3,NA,TGCGCCAGCAGCCCAGTGGGAGCAGGCGCAGATACGCAGTATTTT,CASSPVGAGADTQYF
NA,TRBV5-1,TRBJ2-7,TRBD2,TGCGCCAGCAGCTTGCTGGCAGGACTAGCGGGAGAGGGGGCCTACGAGCAGTACTTC,CASSLLAGLAGEGAYEQYF
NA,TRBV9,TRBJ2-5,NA,TGTGCCAGCAGCGCAACAGGGGCGGGGGAGACCCAGTACTTC,CASSATGAGETQYF
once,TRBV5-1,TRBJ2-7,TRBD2,TGCGCCAGCAGCTTGGATCTAGCGGGAGGCGAGCAGTACTTC,CASSLDLAGGEQYF
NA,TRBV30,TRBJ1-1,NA,TGTGCCTGGGCTACCCAGGGGTTGCACACTGAAGCTTTCTTT,CAWATQGLHTEAFF
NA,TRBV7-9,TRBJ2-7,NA,TGTGCCAGCAGCTTAGGTGGGATTTCGGGCGAGCAGTACTTC,CASSLGGISGEQYF
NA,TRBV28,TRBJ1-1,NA,TGTGCCAGCATAAGAGGGCCCAAGGGTACTGAAGCTTTCTTT,CASIRGPKGTEAFF
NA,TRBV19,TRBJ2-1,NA,TGTGCCAGTAGTATAAGGCGGGATCAGCAGTTCTTC,CASSIRRDQQFF
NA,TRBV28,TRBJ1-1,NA,TGTGCCAGCAGCCCCACTCGGGGGGGACGACGTGGAGCTTTCTTT,CASSPTRGGRRGAFF